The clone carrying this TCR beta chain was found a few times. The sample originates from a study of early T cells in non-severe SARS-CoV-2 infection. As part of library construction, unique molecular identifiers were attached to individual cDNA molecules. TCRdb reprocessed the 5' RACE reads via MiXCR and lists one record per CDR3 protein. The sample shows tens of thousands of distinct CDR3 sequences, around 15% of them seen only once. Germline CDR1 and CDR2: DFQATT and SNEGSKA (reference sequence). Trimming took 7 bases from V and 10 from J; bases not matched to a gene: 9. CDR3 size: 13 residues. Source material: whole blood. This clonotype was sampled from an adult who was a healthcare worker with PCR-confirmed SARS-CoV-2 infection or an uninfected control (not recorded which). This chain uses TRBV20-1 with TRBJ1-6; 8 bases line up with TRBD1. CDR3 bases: TGCAGTGTTAAAGGACAGGGAGTGTCACCCCTCCACTTT. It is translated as CSVKGQGVSPLHF.